This T cell receptor beta chain was obtained from a study of blood T cell repertoires in COVID-19. Study in general: Sites in the United States, Italy and Spain provided acute and convalescent COVID-19 samples. PBMCs, B-cell-depleted T cells, or T cells were the source of the cDNA or gDNA that made up the material.

Original handling: Amplified reference gene primers provided the basis for estimating nucleated cell counts. The data were produced by immunoSEQ multiplex PCR, yet TCRdb's version contains in-frame clones alone and is incomplete. V and J calls and clone size come straight from that table; D and trimming were deduced from the DNA. The sample holds 250,000 or so clones, around four fifths seen once. J gave up 0 bases and V 3 bases, and 3 bases lay outside the gene matches. Germline assignment: CDR1 MNHEY and CDR2 SMNVEV (reference sequence). The CDR3 extends over 16 amino acids. The material sequenced was peripheral blood. The chain uses TRBV27 and TRBJ2-2; 8 nucleotides match TRBD2. The TCR sequence derives from a woman in her sixties with active or convalescent COVID-19. Written as DNA, the CDR3 is TGTGCCAGCAGTTTCGGTAGCGGGGCGAACACCGGGGAGCTGTTTTTT. The encoded protein is CASSFGSGANTGELFF.